This is a list of T cell receptor beta chains from one sample in a study of T cell repertoires in cytomegalovirus infection. Antigens for these TCRs are unknown. MiXCR was run by TCRdb on the reads, yielding one entry per CDR3 protein. The sample records some 920,000 distinct CDR3 sequences, roughly 30% being singletons. The material sequenced was cultured CD8+ T cells from PBMCs, taken from culture after CMV antigen stimulation. All receptors derive from a human donor in good health (CMV status not recorded). Some clones in this sample may be carry-over from other donors' samples. Both conserved end residues are part of each CDR3. The order of the fields is D gene, clone size, V gene, J gene, CDR3 DNA, CDR3 protein. The D gene is left open where the match is weak. Clone size appears in some rows only: once, few, many, or a class for an expanded clone.

>TRBD1|few|TRBV6-5|TRBJ2-5
TGTGCCAGCAGTTACAGAACCGGGACAGAAGAGACCCAGTACTTC
CASSYRTGTEETQYF
>NA|few|TRBV15|TRBJ2-7
TGTGCCACCAGCAGAGAAACAGGCTACGAGCAGTACTTC
CATSRETGYEQYF
>NA|NA|TRBV27|TRBJ1-1
TGTGCCAGCAGTTCAGGACTGATTATTGAAGCTTTCTTT
CASSSGLIIEAFF
>NA|NA|TRBV2|TRBJ2-4
TGTGCCAGAGGTGGCGGGGATCGTACCAAAAACATTCAGTACTTC
CARGGGDRTKNIQYF
>NA|few|TRBV5-5|TRBJ1-4
TGTGCCAGCAGCTTGCGGGGAAGTAATGAAAAACTGTTTTTT
CASSLRGSNEKLFF
>TRBD2|few|TRBV12-3/TRBV12-4|TRBJ2-3
TGTGCCAGCAGTCCACCCCCAGCTAGCGGGGTAACAGATACGCAGTATTTT
CASSPPPASGVTDTQYF
>TRBD2|NA|TRBV2|TRBJ2-2
TGTGCCAGCAGGGGGATAGCGGGGGCATACACCGGGGAGCTGTTTTTT
CASRGIAGAYTGELFF
>TRBD2|few|TRBV6-5|TRBJ2-1
TGTGCCAGCAGTTACTCGCCTAGCGGGGGCTCTAGCTCCTACAATGAGCAGTTCTTC
CASSYSPSGGSSSYNEQFF
>NA|NA|TRBV10-3|TRBJ2-3
TGTGCCATCAGTGATCTGGGGGCCATGGGGGAGGATACGCAGTATTTT
CAISDLGAMGEDTQYF
>NA|few|TRBV2|TRBJ2-7
TGTGCCAGCAGTGAAGGAATGACGTCAGGGGAATACGAGCAGTACTTC
CASSEGMTSGEYEQYF
>NA|few|TRBV14|TRBJ1-4
TGTGCCAGCAGCCCACCTCGGACCTCGCGGCGCGAAAAACTGTTTTTT
CASSPPRTSRREKLFF
>NA|many|TRBV7-8|TRBJ1-5
TGTGCCAGCAGCTTAGCGAGACAGAACAATCAGCCCCAGCATTTT
CASSLARQNNQPQHF
>NA|NA|TRBV11-1|TRBJ2-7
TGTGCCAGCAGCTTACAACGGGGAGGATGGTACGAGCAGTACTTC
CASSLQRGGWYEQYF
>NA|few|TRBV7-2|TRBJ1-1
TGTGCCAGCAGCTTATTTTTGGGATTATTAGGAAGCGGCACTGAAGCTTTCTTT
CASSLFLGLLGSGTEAFF
>NA|NA|TRBV20-1|TRBJ2-7
TGCAGTGCTAGAGACGGGGGCACCTACGAGCAGTACTTC
CSARDGGTYEQYF
>NA|NA|TRBV18|TRBJ2-7
TGTGCCAGCTCACCCCCGACAGGAGTCAACGAGCAGTACTTC
CASSPPTGVNEQYF